Listed here is a single T cell receptor (beta chain). Its antigen is still unknown. J gave up 6 bases and V 5 bases, and 8 bases lay outside the gene matches. There are 15 residues in the CDR3. Germline assignment: CDR1 KGHSH and CDR2 LQKENI. This specimen comes from a study of beta chain features in type 1 diabetes. General study findings and limits: Patients with Type 1 diabetes showed moderately but significantly shorter TCRB CDR3s in all four CD4+ subsets. Within the patient group, naive, central memory and Treg TCRB repertoires appeared more similar to each other than within healthy donors.

Investigators reverse transcribed all isolated RNA, so they sequenced expressed TCRB transcripts. The read count averaged around 4 million across naive, central memory and regulatory T cell samples. Libraries were prepared by immunoSEQ multiplex PCR; TCRdb keeps only in-frame clonotypes and omits some of them. Of about 150,000 clones in the sample, around 10% were seen once. This clonotype originated in a man aged 30 to 45 with type 1 diabetes. Sequences were obtained from central memory CD4+ T cells from blood. The genes are TRBV18 and TRBJ1-5; 9 bases are a match to TRBD1. In DNA, the CDR3 is TGTGCCAGCTCAGCACAGGGGGCGATAGGTCAGCCCCAGCATTTT. Protein: CASSAQGAIGQPQHF.